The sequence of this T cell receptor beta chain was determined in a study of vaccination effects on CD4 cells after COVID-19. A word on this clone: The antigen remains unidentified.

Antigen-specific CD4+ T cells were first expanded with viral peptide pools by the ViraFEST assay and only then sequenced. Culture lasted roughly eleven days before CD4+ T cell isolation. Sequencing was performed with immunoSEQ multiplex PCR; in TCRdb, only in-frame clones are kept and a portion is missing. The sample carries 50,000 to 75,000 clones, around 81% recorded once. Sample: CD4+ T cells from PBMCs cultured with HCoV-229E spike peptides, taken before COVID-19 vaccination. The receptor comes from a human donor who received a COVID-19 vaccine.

The CDR3 protein is CASSIAGVLETQYF. DNA for the CDR3: TGTGCCAGTAGTATAGCGGGGGTTTTAGAGACCCAGTACTTC. This chain joins TRBV19 and TRBJ2-5; perhaps TRBD2 as D (6 bases). The CDR3 is made up of 14 amino acids. Germline assignment: CDR1 LNHDA and CDR2 SQIVND (reference sequence). V lost 1 base and J lost 4, with 10 bases in between.